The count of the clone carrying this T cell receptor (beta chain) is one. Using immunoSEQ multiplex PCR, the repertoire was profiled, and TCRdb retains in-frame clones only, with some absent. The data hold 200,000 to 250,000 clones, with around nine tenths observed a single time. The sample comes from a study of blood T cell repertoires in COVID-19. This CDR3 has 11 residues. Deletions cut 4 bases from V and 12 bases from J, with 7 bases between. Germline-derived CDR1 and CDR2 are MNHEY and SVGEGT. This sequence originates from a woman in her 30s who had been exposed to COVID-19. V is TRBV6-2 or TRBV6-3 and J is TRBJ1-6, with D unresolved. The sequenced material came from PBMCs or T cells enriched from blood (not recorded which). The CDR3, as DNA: TGTGCCAGCAGTTCCGCAGGACCCCTCCACTTT. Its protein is CASSSAGPLHF.